This T cell receptor (beta chain) was sequenced for a study of blood T cell repertoires in COVID-19. For the study at large: Samples came from the United States, Italy and Spain, spanning acute and convalescent COVID-19. T cells, B-cell-depleted T cells, or PBMCs supplied cDNA or gDNA.

Source study methods: Reference gene primer amplification yielded estimated nucleated cell counts. Measured with immunoSEQ multiplex PCR; TCRdb has only the in-frame clones, and not every one. V and J calls and clone size come straight from that table; D and trimming were deduced from the DNA. The data hold about 360,000 clones, with more than 75% observed a single time. Looked up from germline, CDR1 is SGHRS and CDR2 is YFSETQ. This CDR3 spans 15 amino acids. V lost 0 bases to trimming and J lost 3 bases; unmatched junction nucleotides: 5. Input material: peripheral blood. This clonotype originated in a human donor in a cohort sampled during active COVID-19. The chain joins TRBV5-1 to TRBJ1-1; 7 bases align to TRBD1. Here the CDR3 reads CASSLERQGYTEAFF. Written as DNA, the CDR3 is TGCGCCAGCAGCTTGGAAAGACAGGGTTACACTGAAGCTTTCTTT.